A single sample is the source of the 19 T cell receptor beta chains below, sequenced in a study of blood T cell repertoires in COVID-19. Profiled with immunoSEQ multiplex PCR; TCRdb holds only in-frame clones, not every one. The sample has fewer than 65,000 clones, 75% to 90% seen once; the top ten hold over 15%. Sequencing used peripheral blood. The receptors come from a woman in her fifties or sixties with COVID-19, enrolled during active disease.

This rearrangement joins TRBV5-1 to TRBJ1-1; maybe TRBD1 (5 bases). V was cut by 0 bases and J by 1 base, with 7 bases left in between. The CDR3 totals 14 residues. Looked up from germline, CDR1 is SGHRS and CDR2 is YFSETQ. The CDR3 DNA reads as TGCGCCAGCAGCTTGGACAGGCAGAACACTGAAGCTTTCTTT. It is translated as CASSLDRQNTEAFF.

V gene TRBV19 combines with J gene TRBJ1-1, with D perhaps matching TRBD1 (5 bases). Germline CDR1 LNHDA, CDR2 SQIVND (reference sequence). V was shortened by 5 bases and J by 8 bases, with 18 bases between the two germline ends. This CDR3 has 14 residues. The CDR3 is CASSLPAHGGEAFF. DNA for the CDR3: TGTGCCAGTAGTCTCCCGGCCCACGGGGGGGAAGCTTTCTTT.

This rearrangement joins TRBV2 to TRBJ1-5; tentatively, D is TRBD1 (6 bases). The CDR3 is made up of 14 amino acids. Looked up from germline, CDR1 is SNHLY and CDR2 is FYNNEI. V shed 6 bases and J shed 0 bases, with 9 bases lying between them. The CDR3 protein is CASSGQHSNQPQHF. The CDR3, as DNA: TGTGCCAGCAGCGGACAGCATAGCAATCAGCCCCAGCATTTT.

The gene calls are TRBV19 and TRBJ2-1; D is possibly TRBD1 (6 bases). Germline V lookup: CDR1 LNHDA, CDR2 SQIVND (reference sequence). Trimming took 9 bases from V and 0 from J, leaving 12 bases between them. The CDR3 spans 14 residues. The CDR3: CASRGGISYNEQFF. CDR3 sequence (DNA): TGTGCCAGCCGAGGGGGTATCTCCTACAATGAGCAGTTCTTC.

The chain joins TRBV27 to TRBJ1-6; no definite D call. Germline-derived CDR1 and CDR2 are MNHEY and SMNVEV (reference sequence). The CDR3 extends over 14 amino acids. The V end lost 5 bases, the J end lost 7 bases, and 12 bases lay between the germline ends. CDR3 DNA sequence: TGTGCCAGCAGTGCCAGGATGCTCAATTCACCCCTCCACTTT. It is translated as CASSARMLNSPLHF.

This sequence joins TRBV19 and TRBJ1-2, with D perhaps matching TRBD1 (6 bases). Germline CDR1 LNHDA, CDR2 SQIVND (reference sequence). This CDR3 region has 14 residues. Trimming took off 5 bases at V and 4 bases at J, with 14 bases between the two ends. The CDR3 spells CASSRTAFSYGYTF. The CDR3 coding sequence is TGTGCCAGTAGTCGGACAGCCTTTTCCTATGGCTACACCTTC. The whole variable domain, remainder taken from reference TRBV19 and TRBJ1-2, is DGGITQSPKYLFRKEGQNVTLSCEQNLNHDAMYWYRQDPGQGLRLIYYSQIVNDFQKGDIAEGYSVSREKKESFPLTVTSAQKNPTAFYLCASSRTAFSYGYTFGSGTRLTVV.

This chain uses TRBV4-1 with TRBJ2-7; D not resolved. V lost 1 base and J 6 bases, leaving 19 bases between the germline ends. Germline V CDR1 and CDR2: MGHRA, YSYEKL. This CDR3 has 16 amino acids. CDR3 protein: CASSQVRGGGYGEQYF. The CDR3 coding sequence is TGCGCCAGCAGCCAAGTGAGAGGCGGTGGGTACGGCGAGCAGTACTTC.

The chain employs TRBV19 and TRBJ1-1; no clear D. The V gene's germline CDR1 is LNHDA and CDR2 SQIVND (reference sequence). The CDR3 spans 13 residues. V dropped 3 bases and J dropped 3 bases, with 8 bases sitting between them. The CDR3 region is CASSIWRDTEAFF. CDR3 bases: TGTGCCAGTAGTATTTGGAGGGACACTGAAGCTTTCTTT.

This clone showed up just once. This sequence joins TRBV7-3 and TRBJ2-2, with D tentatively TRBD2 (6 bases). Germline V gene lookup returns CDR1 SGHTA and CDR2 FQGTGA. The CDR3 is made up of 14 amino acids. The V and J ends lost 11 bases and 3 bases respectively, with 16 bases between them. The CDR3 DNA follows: TGTGCCGTCGGGGGAATCCTTGACACCGGGGAGCTGTTTTTT. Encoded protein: CAVGGILDTGELFF.

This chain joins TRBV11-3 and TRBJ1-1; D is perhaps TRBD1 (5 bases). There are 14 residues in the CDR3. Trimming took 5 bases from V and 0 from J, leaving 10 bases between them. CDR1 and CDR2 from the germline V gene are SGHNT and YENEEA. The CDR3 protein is CASSRRALNTEAFF. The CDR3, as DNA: TGTGCCAGCAGCCGCAGGGCCCTGAACACTGAAGCTTTCTTT.

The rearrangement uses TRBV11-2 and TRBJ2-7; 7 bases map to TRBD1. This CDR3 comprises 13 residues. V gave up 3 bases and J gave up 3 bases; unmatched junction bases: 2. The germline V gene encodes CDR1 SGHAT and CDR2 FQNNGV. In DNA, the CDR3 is TGTGCCAGCAGCTTCCCAGGGGGCTACGAGCAGTACTTC. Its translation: CASSFPGGYEQYF.

The CDR3 reads CASSLGVAGWANEQFF. Here the CDR3 DNA reads TGTGCCAGCAGCTTGGGAGTAGCGGGTTGGGCCAATGAGCAGTTCTTC. The V gene is TRBV5-5, the J gene TRBJ2-1, with 7 positions matching TRBD2. CDR1 and CDR2 (germline): SGHKS, YYEKEE (reference sequence). The CDR3 runs 16 residues. The J segment lost 6 bases and the V segment lost 0 bases, leaving 9 bases of the junction unmatched.

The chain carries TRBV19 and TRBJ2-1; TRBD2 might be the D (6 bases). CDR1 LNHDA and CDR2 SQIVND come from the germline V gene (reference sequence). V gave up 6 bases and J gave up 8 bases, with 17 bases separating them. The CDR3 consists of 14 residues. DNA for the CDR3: TGTGCCAGTAGAGTGGAGGCGGGGTTTGATGAGCAGTTCTTC. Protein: CASRVEAGFDEQFF.

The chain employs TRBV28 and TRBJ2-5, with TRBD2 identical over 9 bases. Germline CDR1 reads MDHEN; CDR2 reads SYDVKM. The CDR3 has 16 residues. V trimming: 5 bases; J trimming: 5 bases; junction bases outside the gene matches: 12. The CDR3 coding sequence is TGTGCCAGCAGTCTGGCGGGAGGGCCAAGTAGGGAGACCCAGTACTTC. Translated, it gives CASSLAGGPSRETQYF.

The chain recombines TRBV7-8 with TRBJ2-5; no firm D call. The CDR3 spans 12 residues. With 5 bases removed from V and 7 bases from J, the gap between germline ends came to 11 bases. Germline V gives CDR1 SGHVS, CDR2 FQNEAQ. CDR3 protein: CASSPHGGTQYF. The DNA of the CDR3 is TGTGCCAGCAGCCCCCACGGTGGGACCCAGTACTTC.

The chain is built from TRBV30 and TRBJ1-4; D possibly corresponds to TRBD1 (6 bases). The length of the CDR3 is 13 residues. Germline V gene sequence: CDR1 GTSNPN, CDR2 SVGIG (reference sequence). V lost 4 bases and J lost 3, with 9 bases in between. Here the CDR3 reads CAWNGQSNEKLFF. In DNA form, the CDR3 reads TGTGCCTGGAACGGACAGTCTAATGAAAAACTGTTTTTT.

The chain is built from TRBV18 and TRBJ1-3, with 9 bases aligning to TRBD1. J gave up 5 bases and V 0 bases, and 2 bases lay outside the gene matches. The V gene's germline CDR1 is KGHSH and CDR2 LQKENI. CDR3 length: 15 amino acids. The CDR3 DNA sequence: TGTGCCAGCTCACCACCCGACAGGGGGAGAAACACCATATATTTT. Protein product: CASSPPDRGRNTIYF.

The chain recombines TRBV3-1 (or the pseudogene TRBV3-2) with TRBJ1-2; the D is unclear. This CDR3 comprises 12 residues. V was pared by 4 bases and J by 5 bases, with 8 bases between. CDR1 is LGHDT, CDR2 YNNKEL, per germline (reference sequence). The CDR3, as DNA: TGTGCCAGCAGCCCAGGCGGGTATGGCTACACCTTC. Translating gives CASSPGGYGYTF.

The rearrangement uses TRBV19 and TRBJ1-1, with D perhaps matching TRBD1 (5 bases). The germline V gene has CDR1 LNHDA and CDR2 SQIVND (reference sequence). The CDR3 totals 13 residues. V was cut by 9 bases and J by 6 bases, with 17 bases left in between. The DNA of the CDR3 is TGTGCCAGCAGACAGTCAACCGAGTCTGAAGCTTTCTTT. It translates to CASRQSTESEAFF.